This TCR beta chain emerged from a study of T cell repertoires in cytomegalovirus infection. Study in general: From public TCR beta signatures came an indication of both CMV infection and matching HLA type.

TCRdb independently ran MiXCR on the reads; one entry per CDR3 protein. The sample holds about 450,000 distinct CDR3 sequences, roughly 30% seen once. Regarding this clonotype: The junction and the germline gene differ at one end; a read error may be behind it.

Per the germline V gene, CDR1 is SGHVS and CDR2 is FNYEAQ. This CDR3 has 13 amino acids. This chain connects TRBV7-6 to TRBJ1-5; 7 nucleotides align to TRBD1. The clonotype originates from a human donor in good health (CMV status not recorded). Some clones in this sample may be carry-over from other donors' samples. Source material: PBMCs. CDR3 nucleotide sequence: TGTGCTAGCAGCTTAAACGAGGGGGCGCCCCAGCATTTT. Translating it yields CASSLNEGAPQHF.